These T cell receptor beta chains were read from a single sample in a study of CD8 T cells in Susac syndrome. TCRdb recomputed calls from the immunoSEQ multiplex PCR reads with MiXCR, one row per CDR3 protein. The top ten hold 0.098% of the sample, which has 150,000 to 200,000 distinct CDR3 sequences, approximately 96% seen once. The sequencing sample was made of CD4+ T cells from PBMCs. These TCRs come from a human donor with Susac syndrome. Both conserved end residues are part of each CDR3. The D gene is left open where the match is weak. Rows may omit the clone size; those that give it use once, few, many or a size class.

j_call cdr3_length d_call clone_size v_call cdr3_nt cdr3_aa
TRBJ1-6 19 NA NA TRBV5-1 TGCGCCAGCAGCTTGGGGGCAATCACAGGCCGCTCCTATAATTCACCCCTCCACTTT CASSLGAITGRSYNSPLHF
TRBJ2-5 15 TRBD2 NA TRBV20-1 TGCAGTGCTAGTATTCCTAGCGGGGGGCAAGAGACCCAGTACTTC CSASIPSGGQETQYF
TRBJ2-2 13 NA once TRBV30 TGTGCCTGGAGTAGGGTGAACACCGGGGAGCTGTTTTTT CAWSRVNTGELFF
TRBJ2-5 17 TRBD1 NA TRBV3-1 TGTGCCAGCAGCCAATTACGAACAGGGGCGACCCAAGAGACCCAGTACTTC CASSQLRTGATQETQYF
TRBJ2-5 14 TRBD1 NA TRBV6-5 TGTGCCAGCAGTTACTCGACAGGGGGAGAGACCCAGTACTTC CASSYSTGGETQYF
TRBJ1-1 12 NA NA TRBV12-5 TGTGCTAGTGGCCTCACAGGGATGGGAGCTTTCTTT CASGLTGMGAFF
TRBJ1-1 14 TRBD1 NA TRBV11-2 TGTGCTACCAAACCGGGACAGGGAAGTACTGAAGCTTTCTTT CATKPGQGSTEAFF
TRBJ1-4 15 NA NA TRBV7-2 TGTGCCAGCAGCGGAGGGCGGACACGTCCCGAAAAACTGTTTTTT CASSGGRTRPEKLFF
TRBJ2-5 15 TRBD2 NA TRBV28 TGTGCCAGCAGGCCCCAAGTAGCGGGGGTAGAGACCCAGTACTTC CASRPQVAGVETQYF
TRBJ2-2 14 NA NA TRBV9 TGTGCCAGCAGCGTCCATTCGGACACCGGGGAGCTGTTTTTT CASSVHSDTGELFF
TRBJ2-1 15 TRBD2 NA TRBV6-4 TGTGCCAGCAGCTTCCTAGCGGGGTCCTACAATGAGCAGTTCTTC CASSFLAGSYNEQFF
TRBJ1-1 13 NA once TRBV12-3/TRBV12-4 TGTGCCAGCAGTTTGTTTAGGGCCACTGAAGCTTTCTTT CASSLFRATEAFF
TRBJ2-1 14 NA NA TRBV29-1 TGCAGCGTTGGAGCGCCGGGGGCCTACAATGAGCAGTTCTTC CSVGAPGAYNEQFF
TRBJ2-1 14 NA NA TRBV30 TGTGCCTGGGGCCGGGCAGGCTCCTACAATGAGCAGTTCTTC CAWGRAGSYNEQFF
TRBJ2-1 16 NA NA TRBV3-1 TGTGCCAGCAGCCAAGTGTTTAGGACCGCCTCTGGTGAGCAGTTCTTC CASSQVFRTASGEQFF
TRBJ2-2 14 NA NA TRBV11-3 TGTGCCAGCAGCCTGGGGGGGCCGACCGGGGAGCTGTTTTTT CASSLGGPTGELFF